Below, 8 T cell receptor beta chains from the same sample are listed, as sequenced in a study of naive CD8 T cells in extremely preterm neonates. General observations from the study: Compared with older groups, preterm CDR3s were shorter, with fewer N additions and less trimming.

Assay used: immunoSEQ multiplex PCR; TCRdb lists only in-frame clones, some missing. The sample shows around 25,000 clones, about 91% of them seen only once. Their cognate antigens are unknown. Extremely preterm births at about 22-27 weeks of gestation supplied the samples. Material for sequencing was naive CD8+ T cells from cord blood. The receptors derive from a boy who was born preterm.

The chain combines TRBV9 with TRBJ2-7, with a weak D call TRBD1 (6 bases). The CDR3 has 15 residues. The V end was cut by 4 bases, the J end by 0 bases, with 14 bases between. In germline, CDR1 is SGDLS, CDR2 YYNGEE. DNA of the CDR3: TGTGCCAGCAGCACCTCCCGGGACAACTCCTACGAGCAGTACTTC. This translates into CASSTSRDNSYEQYF. The whole variable domain, filled in from reference TRBV9 and TRBJ2-7, reads DSGVTQTPKHLITATGQRVTLRCSPRSGDLSVYWYQQSLDQGLQFLIQYYNGEERAKGNILERFSAQQFPDLHSELNLSSLELGDSALYFCASSTSRDNSYEQYFGPGTRLTVT.

In its sample, this clone was seen a few times. The CDR3 protein is CASSQGQGAGNQPQHF. Here the CDR3 DNA reads TGTGCCAGCAGCCAGGGACAGGGGGCAGGCAATCAGCCCCAGCATTTT. This chain connects TRBV4-2 to TRBJ1-5, with TRBD1 matching 12 bases. The germline gives CDR1 LGHNA, CDR2 YNFKEQ. The length of the CDR3 is 16 residues. Trimming removed 3 bases from V and 2 bases from J; junction bases left unmatched: 2.

The rearrangement joins TRBV25-1 to TRBJ1-5; D is unresolved. Per germline, CDR1 MGHDK and CDR2 SYGVNS. Trimming stripped 5 bases from V and 1 base from J, with 9 bases between. This CDR3 region has 14 residues. CDR3 bases: TGTGCCAGCAGTCGGGAGGGCAGCAATCAGCCCCAGCATTTT. This translates into CASSREGSNQPQHF.

The chain joins TRBV9 to TRBJ1-1; D remains ambiguous. CDR1 and CDR2 (germline): SGDLS, YYNGEE. The V end was cut by 3 bases, the J end by 3 bases, with 15 bases between. The CDR3 totals 15 residues. The CDR3 protein is CASSARGWVDTEAFF. DNA of the CDR3: TGTGCCAGCAGCGCCCGGGGTTGGGTTGACACTGAAGCTTTCTTT.

V and J are TRBV7-6 and TRBJ2-1, with 8 bases fitting TRBD2. The germline gives CDR1 SGHVS, CDR2 FNYEAQ. The CDR3 extends over 14 amino acids. J lost 3 bases, V lost 3 bases, and 1 base had no gene match. As DNA, the CDR3 is TGTGCCAGCAGCTTCGGGACTAGCTACAATGAGCAGTTCTTC. Protein product: CASSFGTSYNEQFF. Based on the CDR3 plus reference TRBV7-6 and TRBJ2-1, the full variable domain is GAGVSQSPRYKVTKRGQDVALRCDPISGHVSLYWYRQALGQGPEFLTYFNYEAQQDKSGLPNDRFSAERPEGSISTLTIQRTEQRDSAMYRCASSFGTSYNEQFFGPGTRLTVL.

This chain links TRBV2 with TRBJ1-1; 8 nucleotides agree with TRBD1. With 5 bases clipped from V and 4 bases from J, the junction kept 0 bases outside the gene matches. Germline V CDR1 and CDR2: SNHLY, FYNNEI. This CDR3 has 12 amino acids. Here the CDR3 DNA reads TGTGCCAGCAGTACAGGGGGCACTGAAGCTTTCTTT. Translated, it gives CASSTGGTEAFF.

This chain links TRBV4-1 with TRBJ2-7, with 7 bases fitting TRBD1. CDR1 is MGHRA and CDR2 is YSYEKL in the germline V gene. Trimming cost V 0 bases and J 2 bases; bases outside gene matches: 13. The length of the CDR3 is 18 residues. CDR3 in amino acids: CASSQERFRTGGPYEQYF. In DNA form, the CDR3 reads TGCGCCAGCAGCCAAGAGAGGTTTCGGACAGGAGGACCCTACGAGCAGTACTTC.

This clone was seen once. The chain joins TRBV9 to TRBJ2-7, with 14 bases aligning to TRBD2. CDR1 is SGDLS and CDR2 is YYNGEE in the germline V gene. The CDR3 has 14 amino acids. The V and J ends lost 3 bases and 6 bases, in that order; junction bases with no gene match: 2. This CDR3 reads CASSGLAGGLEQYF. The CDR3 nucleotides are TGTGCCAGCAGCGGACTAGCGGGGGGGCTCGAGCAGTACTTC.